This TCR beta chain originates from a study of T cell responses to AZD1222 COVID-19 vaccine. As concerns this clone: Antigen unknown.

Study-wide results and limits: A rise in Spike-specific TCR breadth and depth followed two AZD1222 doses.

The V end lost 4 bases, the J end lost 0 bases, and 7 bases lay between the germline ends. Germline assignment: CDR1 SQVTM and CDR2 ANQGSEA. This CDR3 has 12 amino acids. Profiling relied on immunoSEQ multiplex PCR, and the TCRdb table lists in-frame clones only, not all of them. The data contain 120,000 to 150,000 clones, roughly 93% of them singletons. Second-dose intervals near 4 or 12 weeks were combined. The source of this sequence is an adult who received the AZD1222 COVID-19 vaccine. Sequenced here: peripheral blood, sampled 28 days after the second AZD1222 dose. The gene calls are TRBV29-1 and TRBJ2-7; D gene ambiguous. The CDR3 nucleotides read TGCAGCGTTGCTAGGAGCTCCTACGAGCAGTACTTC. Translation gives CSVARSSYEQYF.